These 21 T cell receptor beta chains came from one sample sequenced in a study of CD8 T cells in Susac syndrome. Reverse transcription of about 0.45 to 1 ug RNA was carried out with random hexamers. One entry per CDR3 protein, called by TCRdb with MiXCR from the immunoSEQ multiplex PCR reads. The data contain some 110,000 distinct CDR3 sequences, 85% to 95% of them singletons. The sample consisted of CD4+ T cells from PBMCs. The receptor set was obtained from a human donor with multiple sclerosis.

CDR3 amino acids: CASRNERGSYNEQFF. CDR3 sequence (DNA): TGTGCCAGCAGGAATGAGCGGGGGAGCTACAATGAGCAGTTCTTC. The chain is built from TRBV3-1 and TRBJ2-1; 8 nucleotides agree with TRBD2. The germline CDR1 and CDR2 sequences are LGHDT and YNNKEL (reference sequence). The CDR3 length is 15 residues. The J segment lost 3 bases and the V segment lost 6 bases, leaving 7 bases of the junction unmatched.

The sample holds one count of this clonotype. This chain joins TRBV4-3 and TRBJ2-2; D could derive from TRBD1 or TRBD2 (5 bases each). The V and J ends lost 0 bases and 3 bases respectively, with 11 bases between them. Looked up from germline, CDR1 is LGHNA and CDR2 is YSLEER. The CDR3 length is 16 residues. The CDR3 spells CASSQEKRDHTGELFF. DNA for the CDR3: TGCGCCAGCAGCCAAGAAAAGAGGGACCACACCGGGGAGCTGTTTTTT.

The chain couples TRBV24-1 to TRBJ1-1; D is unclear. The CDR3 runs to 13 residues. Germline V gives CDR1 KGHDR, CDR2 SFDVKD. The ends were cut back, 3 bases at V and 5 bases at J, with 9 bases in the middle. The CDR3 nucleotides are TGTGCCACCAGTGATGGGGTAGAGACTGAAGCTTTCTTT. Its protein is CATSDGVETEAFF.

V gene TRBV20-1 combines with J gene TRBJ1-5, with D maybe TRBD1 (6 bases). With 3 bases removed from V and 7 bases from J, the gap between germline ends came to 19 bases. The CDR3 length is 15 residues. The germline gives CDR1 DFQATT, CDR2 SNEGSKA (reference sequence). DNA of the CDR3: TGCAGTGCTAGGGGCCCGCAGGGGAGGAACCAGCCCCAGCATTTT. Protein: CSARGPQGRNQPQHF.

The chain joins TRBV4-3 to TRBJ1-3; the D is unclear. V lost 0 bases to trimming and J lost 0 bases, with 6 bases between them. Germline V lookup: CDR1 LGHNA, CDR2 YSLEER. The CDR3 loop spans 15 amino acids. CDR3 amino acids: CASSQEHDSGNTIYF. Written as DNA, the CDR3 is TGCGCCAGCAGCCAAGAACACGACTCTGGAAACACCATATATTTT.

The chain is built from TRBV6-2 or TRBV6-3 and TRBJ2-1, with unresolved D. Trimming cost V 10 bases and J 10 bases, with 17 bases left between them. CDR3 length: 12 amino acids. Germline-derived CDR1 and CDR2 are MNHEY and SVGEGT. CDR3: CATQFGPQEQFF. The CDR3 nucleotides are TGTGCCACTCAGTTTGGCCCCCAGGAGCAGTTCTTC.

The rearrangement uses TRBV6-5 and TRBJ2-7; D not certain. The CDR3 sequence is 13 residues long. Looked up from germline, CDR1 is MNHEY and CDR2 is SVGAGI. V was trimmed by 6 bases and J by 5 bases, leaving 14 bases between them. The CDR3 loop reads CASSQSWFHEQYF. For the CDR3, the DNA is TGTGCCAGCAGCCAAAGTTGGTTCCACGAGCAGTACTTC.

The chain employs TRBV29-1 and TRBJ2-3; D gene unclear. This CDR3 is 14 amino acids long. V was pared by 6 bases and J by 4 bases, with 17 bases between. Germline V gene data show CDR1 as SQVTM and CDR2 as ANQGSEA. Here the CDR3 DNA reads TGCAGCGTACTGGTGGCAGGAGCACCAGATACGCAGTATTTT. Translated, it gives CSVLVAGAPDTQYF.

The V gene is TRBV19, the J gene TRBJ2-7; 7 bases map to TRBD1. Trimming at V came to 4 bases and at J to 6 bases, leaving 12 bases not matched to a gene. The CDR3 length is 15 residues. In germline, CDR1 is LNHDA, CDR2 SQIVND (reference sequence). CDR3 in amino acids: CASSRSWTGGSEQYF. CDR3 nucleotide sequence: TGTGCCAGTAGTAGGTCGTGGACAGGTGGCTCCGAGCAGTACTTC.

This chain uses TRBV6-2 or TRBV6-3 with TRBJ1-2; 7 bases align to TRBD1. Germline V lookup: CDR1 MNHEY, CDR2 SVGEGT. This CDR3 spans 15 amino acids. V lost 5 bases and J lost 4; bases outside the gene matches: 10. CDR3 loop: CASSARTGKLYGYTF. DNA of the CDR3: TGTGCCAGCAGTGCAAGGACAGGAAAACTCTATGGCTACACCTTC.

CDR3 DNA: TGTGCCAGCAGCCAACTCAAACCGACCCCGAGGAATGAAAAACTGTTTTTT. This encodes CASSQLKPTPRNEKLFF. The rearrangement links TRBV14 to TRBJ1-4, with no clear D. Germline loops: CDR1 SGHDN, CDR2 FVKESK. The germline V and J ends were trimmed by 2 bases and 5 bases, with 18 bases remaining between them. The CDR3 runs 17 residues.

The CDR3 loop is CSASDRAVGRAFF. CDR3 in DNA: TGCAGTGCTTCCGACAGGGCGGTAGGGAGAGCTTTCTTT. The J gene is TRBJ1-1, the V gene TRBV20-1, with 7 bases matching TRBD1. The CDR3 is made up of 13 amino acids. Germline V gene data show CDR1 as DFQATT and CDR2 as SNEGSKA (reference sequence). The ends lost 5 bases at V and 10 bases at J; junction bases unmatched: 13.

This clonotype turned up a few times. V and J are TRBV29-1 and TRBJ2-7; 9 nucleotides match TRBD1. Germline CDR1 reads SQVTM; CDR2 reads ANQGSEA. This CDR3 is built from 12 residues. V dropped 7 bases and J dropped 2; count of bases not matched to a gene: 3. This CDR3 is CSGGTGPYEQYF. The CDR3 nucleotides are TGCAGCGGGGGGACAGGGCCCTACGAGCAGTACTTC.

The CDR3 sequence is CASSYTLGQGRDGYTF. Written as DNA, the CDR3 is TGTGCCAGCAGTTACACGCTTGGACAGGGCCGAGATGGCTACACCTTC. J is TRBJ1-2 and V is TRBV6-2 or TRBV6-3, with 8 bases fitting TRBD1. Germline V gene lookup returns CDR1 MNHEY and CDR2 SVGEGT. The V gene end was trimmed by 2 bases and the J gene end by 6 bases; junction bases not matched to a gene: 11. The CDR3 runs 16 residues.

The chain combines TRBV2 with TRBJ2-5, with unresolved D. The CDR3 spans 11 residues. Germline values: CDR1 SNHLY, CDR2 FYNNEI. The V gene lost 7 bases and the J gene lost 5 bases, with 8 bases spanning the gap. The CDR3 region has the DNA TGTGCCAGCACGAGCCGGGAGACCCAGTACTTC. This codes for CASTSRETQYF.

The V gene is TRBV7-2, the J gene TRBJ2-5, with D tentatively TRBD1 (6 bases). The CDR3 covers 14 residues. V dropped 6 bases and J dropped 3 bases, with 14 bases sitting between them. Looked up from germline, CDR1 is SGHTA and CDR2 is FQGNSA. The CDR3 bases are TGTGCCAGCAGACCCCAAACAGGGAAAGAGACCCAGTACTTC. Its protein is CASRPQTGKETQYF.

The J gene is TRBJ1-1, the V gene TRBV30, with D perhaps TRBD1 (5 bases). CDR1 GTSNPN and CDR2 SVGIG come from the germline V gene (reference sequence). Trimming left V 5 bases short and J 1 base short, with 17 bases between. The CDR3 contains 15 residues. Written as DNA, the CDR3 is TGTGCCTGGGGGGGATTATCTGGAGGGAACACTGAAGCTTTCTTT. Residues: CAWGGLSGGNTEAFF.

CDR3 DNA: TGTGCCAGCAACACAGGGGGCAGTAGGGCTGAAGCTTTCTTT. This codes for CASNTGGSRAEAFF. This rearrangement joins TRBV11-3 to TRBJ1-1; 9 positions match TRBD1. The CDR3 has 14 residues. V lost 7 bases to trimming and J lost 6 bases; unmatched junction nucleotides: 9. Per germline, CDR1 SGHNT and CDR2 YENEEA.

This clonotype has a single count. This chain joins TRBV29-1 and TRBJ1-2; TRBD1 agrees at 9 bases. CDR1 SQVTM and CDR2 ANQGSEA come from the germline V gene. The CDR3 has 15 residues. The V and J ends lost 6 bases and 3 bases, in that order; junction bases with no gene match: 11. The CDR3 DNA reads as TGCAGCGTGGGACAGGGAGGTATCGGTGACTATGGCTACACCTTC. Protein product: CSVGQGGIGDYGYTF.

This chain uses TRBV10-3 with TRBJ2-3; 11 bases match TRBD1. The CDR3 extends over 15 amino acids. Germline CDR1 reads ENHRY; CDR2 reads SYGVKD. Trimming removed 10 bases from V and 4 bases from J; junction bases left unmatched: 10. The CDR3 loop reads CATKRGQGEADTQYF. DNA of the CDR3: TGTGCCACCAAACGGGGACAGGGGGAAGCAGATACGCAGTATTTT.

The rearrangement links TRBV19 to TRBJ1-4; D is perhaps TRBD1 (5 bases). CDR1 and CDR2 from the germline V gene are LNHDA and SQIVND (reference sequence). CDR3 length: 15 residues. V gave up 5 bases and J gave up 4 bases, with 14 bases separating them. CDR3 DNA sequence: TGTGCCAGTAGTCCCCCTCAGGGTCGTAATGAAAAACTGTTTTTT. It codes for CASSPPQGRNEKLFF.